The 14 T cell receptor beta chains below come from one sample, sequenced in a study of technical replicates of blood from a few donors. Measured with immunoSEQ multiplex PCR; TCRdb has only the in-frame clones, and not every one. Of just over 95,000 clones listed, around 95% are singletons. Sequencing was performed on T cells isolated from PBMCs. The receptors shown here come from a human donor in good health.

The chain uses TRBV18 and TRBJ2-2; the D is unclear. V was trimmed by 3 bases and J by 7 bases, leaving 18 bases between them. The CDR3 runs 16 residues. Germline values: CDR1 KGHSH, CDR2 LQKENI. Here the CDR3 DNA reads TGTGCCAGCTCACCTGCTGGCACAGAAATACGCGGGGAGCTGTTTTTT. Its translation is CASSPAGTEIRGELFF.

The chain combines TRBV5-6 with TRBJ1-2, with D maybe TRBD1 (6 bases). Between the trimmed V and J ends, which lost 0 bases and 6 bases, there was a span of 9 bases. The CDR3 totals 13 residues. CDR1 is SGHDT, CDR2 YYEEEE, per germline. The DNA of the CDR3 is TGTGCCAGCAGCTTGGTGGACAGTCATGGCTACACCTTC. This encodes CASSLVDSHGYTF.

In nucleotides, the CDR3 is TGTGCCATCAGTGAGTCGACAGGGGGGTATGAAAAACTGTTTTTT. Translated: CAISESTGGYEKLFF. This sequence joins TRBV10-3 and TRBJ1-4, with 9 bases lining up with TRBD1. Germline assignment: CDR1 ENHRY and CDR2 SYGVKD. With 0 bases clipped from V and 6 bases from J, the junction kept 2 bases outside the gene matches. This CDR3 spans 15 amino acids.

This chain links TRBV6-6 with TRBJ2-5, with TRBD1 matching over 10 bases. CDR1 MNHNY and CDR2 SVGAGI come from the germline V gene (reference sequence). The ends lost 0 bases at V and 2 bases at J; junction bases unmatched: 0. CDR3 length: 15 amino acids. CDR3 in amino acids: CASSYSDRGQETQYF. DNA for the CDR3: TGTGCCAGCAGTTACTCGGACAGGGGGCAAGAGACCCAGTACTTC.

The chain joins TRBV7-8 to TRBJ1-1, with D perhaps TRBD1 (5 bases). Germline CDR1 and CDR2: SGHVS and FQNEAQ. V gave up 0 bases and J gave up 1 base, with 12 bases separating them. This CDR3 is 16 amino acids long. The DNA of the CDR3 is TGTGCCAGCAGCTTAGCGCTGGGGAGGGGGAACACTGAAGCTTTCTTT. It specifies CASSLALGRGNTEAFF.

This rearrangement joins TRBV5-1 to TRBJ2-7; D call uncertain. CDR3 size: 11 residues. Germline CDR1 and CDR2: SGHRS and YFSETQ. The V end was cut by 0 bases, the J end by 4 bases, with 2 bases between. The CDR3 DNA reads TGCGCCAGCAGCTTGGCATACGAGCAGTACTTC. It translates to CASSLAYEQYF.

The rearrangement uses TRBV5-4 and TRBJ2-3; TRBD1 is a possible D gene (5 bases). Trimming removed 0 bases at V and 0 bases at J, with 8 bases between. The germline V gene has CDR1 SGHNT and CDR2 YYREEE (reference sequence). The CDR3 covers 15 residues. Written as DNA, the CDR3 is TGTGCCAGCAGCTTGGTGGCAGGGAGCACAGATACGCAGTATTTT. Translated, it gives CASSLVAGSTDTQYF. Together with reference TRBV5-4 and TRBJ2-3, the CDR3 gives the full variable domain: ETGVTQSPTHLIKTRGQQVTLRCSSQSGHNTVSWYQQALGQGPQFIFQYYREEENGRGNFPPRFSGLQFPNYSSELNVNALELDDSALYLCASSLVAGSTDTQYFGPGTRLTVL.

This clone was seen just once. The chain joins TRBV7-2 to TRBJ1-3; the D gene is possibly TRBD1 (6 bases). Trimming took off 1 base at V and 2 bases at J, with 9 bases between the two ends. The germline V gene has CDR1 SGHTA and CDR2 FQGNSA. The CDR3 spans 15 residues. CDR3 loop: CASSLVWTAGNTIYF. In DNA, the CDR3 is TGTGCCAGCAGCTTAGTTTGGACAGCTGGAAACACCATATATTTT. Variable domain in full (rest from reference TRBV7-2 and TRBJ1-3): GAGVSQSPSNKVTEKGKDVELRCDPISGHTALYWYRQSLGQGLEFLIYFQGNSAPDKSGLPSDRFSAERTGGSVSTLTIQRTQQEDSAVYLCASSLVWTAGNTIYFGEGSWLTVV.

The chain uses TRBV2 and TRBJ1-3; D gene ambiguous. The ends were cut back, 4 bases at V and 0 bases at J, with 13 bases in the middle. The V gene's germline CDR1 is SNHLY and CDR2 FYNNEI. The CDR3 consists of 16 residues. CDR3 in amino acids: CASSVGPVNSGNTIYF. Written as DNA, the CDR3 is TGTGCCAGCAGTGTTGGGCCCGTGAACTCTGGAAACACCATATATTTT.

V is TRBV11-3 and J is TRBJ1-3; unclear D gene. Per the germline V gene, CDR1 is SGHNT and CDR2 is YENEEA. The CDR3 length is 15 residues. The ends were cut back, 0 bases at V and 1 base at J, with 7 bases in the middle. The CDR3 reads CASSLDRPSGNTIYF. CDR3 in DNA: TGTGCCAGCAGCTTAGACCGTCCTTCTGGAAACACCATATATTTT.

The CDR3 region has the DNA TGCGCCAGCAGCTCGGGGGAGAGTGCCTACGAGCAGTACTTC. The encoded protein is CASSSGESAYEQYF. This chain links TRBV5-1 with TRBJ2-7; weak D call: TRBD2 (6 bases). The germline CDR1 and CDR2 sequences are SGHRS and YFSETQ. CDR3 size: 14 residues. Trimming stripped 3 bases from V and 2 bases from J, with 12 bases between. The complete variable domain, with remaining parts taken from reference TRBV5-1 and TRBJ2-7, reads KAGVTQTPRYLIKTRGQQVTLSCSPISGHRSVSWYQQTPGQGLQFLFEYFSETQRNKGNFPGRFSGRQFSNSRSEMNVSTLELGDSALYLCASSSGESAYEQYFGPGTRLTVT.

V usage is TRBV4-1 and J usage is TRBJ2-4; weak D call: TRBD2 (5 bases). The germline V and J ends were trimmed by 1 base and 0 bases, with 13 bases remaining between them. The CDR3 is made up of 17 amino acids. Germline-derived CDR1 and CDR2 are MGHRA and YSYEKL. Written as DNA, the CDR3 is TGCGCCAGCAGCCAAGTAGGAGCAGCGGCAGCCAAAAACATTCAGTACTTC. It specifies CASSQVGAAAAKNIQYF.

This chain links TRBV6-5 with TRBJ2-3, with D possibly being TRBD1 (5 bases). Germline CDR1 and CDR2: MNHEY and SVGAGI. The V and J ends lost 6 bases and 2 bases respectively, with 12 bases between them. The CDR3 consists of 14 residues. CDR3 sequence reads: CASRTQGVTDTQYF. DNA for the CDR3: TGTGCCAGCAGGACCCAAGGGGTCACAGATACGCAGTATTTT.

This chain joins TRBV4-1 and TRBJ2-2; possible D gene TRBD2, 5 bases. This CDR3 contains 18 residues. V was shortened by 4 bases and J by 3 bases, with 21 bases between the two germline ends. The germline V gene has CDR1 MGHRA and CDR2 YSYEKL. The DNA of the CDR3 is TGCGCCAGCAGCCCCACGTCTAGTGAGGGAGTGTACACCGGGGAGCTGTTTTTT. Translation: CASSPTSSEGVYTGELFF.